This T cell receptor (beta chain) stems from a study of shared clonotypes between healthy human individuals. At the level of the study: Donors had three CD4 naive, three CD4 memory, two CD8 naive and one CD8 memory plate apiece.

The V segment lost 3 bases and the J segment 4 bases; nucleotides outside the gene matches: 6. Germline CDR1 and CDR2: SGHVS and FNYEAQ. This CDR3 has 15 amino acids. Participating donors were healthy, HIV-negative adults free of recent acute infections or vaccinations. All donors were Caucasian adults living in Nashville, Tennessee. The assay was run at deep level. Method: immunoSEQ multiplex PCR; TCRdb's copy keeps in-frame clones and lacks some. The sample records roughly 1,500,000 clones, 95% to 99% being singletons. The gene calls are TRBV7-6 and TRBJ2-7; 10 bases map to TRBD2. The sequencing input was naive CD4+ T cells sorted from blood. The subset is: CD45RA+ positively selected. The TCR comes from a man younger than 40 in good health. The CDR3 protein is CASSLVLAGGYEQYF. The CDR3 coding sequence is TGTGCCAGCAGCTTGGTTTTAGCGGGAGGATACGAGCAGTACTTC.